This note documents a single T cell receptor beta chain sequence. The data derive from a study of identical twins. TCRdb called the 5' RACE reads again in MiXCR, with one record for every CDR3 protein. Of 200,000 or so distinct CDR3 sequences listed, less than 8% are singletons. V dropped 5 bases and J dropped 5 bases, with 8 bases sitting between them. This CDR3 is built from 12 residues. CDR1 and CDR2 from the germline V gene are SGHTA and FQGTGA. These data were likewise used in another study, on yellow fever vaccine responses in identical twins.

The source of this sequence is a woman younger than 30 in good health. Specimen: memory (CD45RO+) T cells sorted from blood. V is TRBV7-3 and J is TRBJ2-3; D unresolved. In DNA, the CDR3 is TGTGCCAGCAGCCGCTCGGTAGATACGCAGTATTTT. Translating gives CASSRSVDTQYF.